The present T cell receptor beta chain was sequenced within a study of T cell responses to AZD1222 COVID-19 vaccine. Study-wide points: Repertoire collection took place solely once the T cell response had peaked. In a largely white British group with more females than males, clonal diversity was possibly underestimated.

This CDR3 region has 17 residues. Germline CDR1 reads KGHSH; CDR2 reads LQKENI. The ends lost 2 bases at V and 3 bases at J; junction bases unmatched: 6. TCRdb keeps only in-frame clones here, not all; method: immunoSEQ multiplex PCR. Of fewer than 120,000 clones detected, 87% appear once; the ten largest clones hold 3.2%. This clone appeared a few times. Its antigen is still unknown. Sequenced here: peripheral blood, sampled on day 0 of AZD1222 vaccination. The TCR comes from an adult in good health. V is TRBV18 and J is TRBJ2-7, with 14 bases aligning to TRBD2. CDR3 region: CASSPFRTSGRSYEQYF. Written as DNA, the CDR3 is TGTGCCAGCTCACCATTTAGGACTAGCGGGAGGAGCTACGAGCAGTACTTC.